This is a list of T cell receptor beta chains from one sample in a study of T cell responses to AZD1222 COVID-19 vaccine. The table came from immunoSEQ multiplex PCR; TCRdb's copy has only in-frame clones and leaves some out. This sample has 130,000 to 150,000 clones, with more than 80% found just once. The sample was peripheral blood, taken on day 0 of AZD1222 vaccination. These receptors came from an adult in good health. Both conserved end residues are part of each CDR3. A D gene is named only where the DNA matches it firmly. Clone size is shown for a subset of rows, as once, few, many or a class of expanded clone.

>.|14|TRBJ1-6|.|TRBV19
TGTGCCAGTAGTATTCCGACAGTTAATTCACCCCTCCACTTT
CASSIPTVNSPLHF
>.|14|TRBJ1-1|.|TRBV10-3
TGTGCCATCAGTGAGTCCCGAATGAACACTGAAGCTTTCTTT
CAISESRMNTEAFF
>.|15|TRBJ1-5|.|TRBV7-9
TGTGCCAGCAGCTTGGCTGGGGGCGGCAATCAGCCCCAGCATTTT
CASSLAGGGNQPQHF
>.|14|TRBJ1-1|.|TRBV27
TGTGCCAGCAGGAGAGATTACATGAACACTGAAGCTTTCTTT
CASRRDYMNTEAFF
>once|12|TRBJ1-2|.|TRBV28
TGTGCCAGCAGCTCGGAGGGCTATGGCTACACCTTC
CASSSEGYGYTF
>.|17|TRBJ2-7|TRBD1|TRBV5-5
TGTGCCAGCAGCTTGGTTGAGGTCGGGACAGGGCCCTACGAGCAGTACTTC
CASSLVEVGTGPYEQYF
>.|16|TRBJ2-2|.|TRBV19
TGTGCCAGTAGTATTGGGGGGACCTGGAACACCGGGGAGCTGTTTTTT
CASSIGGTWNTGELFF
>.|12|TRBJ1-1|.|TRBV5-4
TGTGCCAGCAGCTTCCCGCCAGGGCCGCCTTTCTTT
CASSFPPGPPFF
>.|13|TRBJ2-7|.|TRBV7-6
TGTGCCAGCAGCTTAGGAAACTACTACGAGCAGTACTTC
CASSLGNYYEQYF
>.|12|TRBJ2-1|.|TRBV2
TGTGCCAGCACGCGGGTGGGGAATGAGCAGTTCTTC
CASTRVGNEQFF
>.|16|TRBJ1-3|.|TRBV5-1
TGCGCCAGCAGCTTGGAGGTCAGCTTCACTGGAAACACCATATATTTT
CASSLEVSFTGNTIYF
>.|16|TRBJ1-1|TRBD1|TRBV19
TGTGCCAGTAGCGCCGGGACAGGGCCTAAGGACACTGAAGCTTTCTTT
CASSAGTGPKDTEAFF
>.|15|TRBJ2-1|.|TRBV5-4
TGTGCCAGCAGCTTGATGGCCCCTGCGAACAATGAGCAGTTCTTC
CASSLMAPANNEQFF
>.|14|TRBJ2-6|.|TRBV11-2
TGTGCCAGCAGCTTCCATTGGGGGGCCAACGTCCTGACTTTC
CASSFHWGANVLTF
>.|14|TRBJ1-2|TRBD1|TRBV19
TGTGCCAGTAGTATAGGAGGGACAGGGAAGGGCTACACCTTC
CASSIGGTGKGYTF
>once|11|TRBJ1-2|.|TRBV5-4
TGTGCCAGCAGCTCAACCCAGGGATACACCTTC
CASSSTQGYTF
>.|15|TRBJ2-2|TRBD1|TRBV30
TGTGCCTGGACTAGACAGGGGGCCATCCCCGGGGAGCTGTTTTTT
CAWTRQGAIPGELFF
>.|14|TRBJ1-2|.|TRBV6-1
TGTGCCAGCAGTGAAGCCACAGCTAACTATGGCTACACCTTC
CASSEATANYGYTF
>.|18|TRBJ2-3|TRBD2|TRBV28
TGTGCCAGCAGTTTGGGACTAGCGGGAGGATTTCAAACAGATACGCAGTATTTT
CASSLGLAGGFQTDTQYF
>.|15|TRBJ2-5|.|TRBV6-1
TGTGCCAGCAGTGAAGAGGGGGTCGGACAAGAGACCCAGTACTTC
CASSEEGVGQETQYF
>.|16|TRBJ1-1|.|TRBV18
TGTGCCAGCTCACCAGGGTTCCCGGCAGGGAGATTAGAAGCTTTCTTT
CASSPGFPAGRLEAFF
>.|15|TRBJ2-5|.|TRBV5-1
TGCGCCAGCAGCTTGCCATCGTCGTTGGGAGAGACCCAGTACTTC
CASSLPSSLGETQYF
>once|13|TRBJ1-1|.|TRBV20-1
TGCAGTGCTAGTGACAGGTTGGACACTGAAGCTTTCTTT
CSASDRLDTEAFF
>.|14|TRBJ1-5|TRBD1|TRBV6-5
TGTGCCACCGGACAGGTCTTCTCATCCCAGCCCCAGCATTTT
CATGQVFSSQPQHF